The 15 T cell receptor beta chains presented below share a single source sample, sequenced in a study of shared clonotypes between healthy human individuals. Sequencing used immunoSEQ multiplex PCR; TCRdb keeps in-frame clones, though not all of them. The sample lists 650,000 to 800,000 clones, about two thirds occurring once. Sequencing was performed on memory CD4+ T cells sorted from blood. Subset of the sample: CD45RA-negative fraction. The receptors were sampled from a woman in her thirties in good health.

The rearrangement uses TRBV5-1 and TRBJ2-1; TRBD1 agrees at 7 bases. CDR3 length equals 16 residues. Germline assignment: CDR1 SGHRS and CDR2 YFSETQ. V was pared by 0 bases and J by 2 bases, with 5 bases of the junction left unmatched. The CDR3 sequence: CASSLVTGSTYNEQFF. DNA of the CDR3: TGCGCCAGCAGCTTGGTGACAGGGAGCACCTACAATGAGCAGTTCTTC.

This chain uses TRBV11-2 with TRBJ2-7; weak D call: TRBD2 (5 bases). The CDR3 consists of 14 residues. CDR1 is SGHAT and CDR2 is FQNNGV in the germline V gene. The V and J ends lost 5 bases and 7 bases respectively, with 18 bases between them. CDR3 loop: CASSPPIGVGEQYF. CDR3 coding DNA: TGTGCCAGCAGCCCTCCCATCGGGGTAGGTGAGCAGTACTTC.

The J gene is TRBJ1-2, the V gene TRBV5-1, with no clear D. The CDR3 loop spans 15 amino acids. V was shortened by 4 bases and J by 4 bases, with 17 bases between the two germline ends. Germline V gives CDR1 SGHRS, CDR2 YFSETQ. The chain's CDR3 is CASSPGGEEGYGYTF. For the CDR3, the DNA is TGCGCCAGCAGCCCGGGTGGGGAAGAAGGCTATGGCTACACCTTC.

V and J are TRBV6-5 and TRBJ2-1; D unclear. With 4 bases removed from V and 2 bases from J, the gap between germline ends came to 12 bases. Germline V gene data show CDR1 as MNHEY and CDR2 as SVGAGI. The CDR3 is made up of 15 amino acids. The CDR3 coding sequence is TGTGCCAGCAGTTCTCAAGAAAGCGCCTACAATGAGCAGTTCTTC. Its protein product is CASSSQESAYNEQFF.

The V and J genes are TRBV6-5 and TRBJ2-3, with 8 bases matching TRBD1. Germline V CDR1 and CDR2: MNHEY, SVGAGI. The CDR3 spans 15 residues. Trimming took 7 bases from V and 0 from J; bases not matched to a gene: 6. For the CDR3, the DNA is TGTGCCAGCACCGACAGGGGTTATAGCACAGATACGCAGTATTTT. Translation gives CASTDRGYSTDTQYF.

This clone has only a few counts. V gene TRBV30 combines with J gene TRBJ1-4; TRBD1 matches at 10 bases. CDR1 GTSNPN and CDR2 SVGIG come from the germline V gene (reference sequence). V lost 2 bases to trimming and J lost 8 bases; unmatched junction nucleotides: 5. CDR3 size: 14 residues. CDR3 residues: CAWSRGQGPEKLFF. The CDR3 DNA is TGTGCCTGGAGTAGGGGACAGGGGCCCGAAAAACTGTTTTTT.

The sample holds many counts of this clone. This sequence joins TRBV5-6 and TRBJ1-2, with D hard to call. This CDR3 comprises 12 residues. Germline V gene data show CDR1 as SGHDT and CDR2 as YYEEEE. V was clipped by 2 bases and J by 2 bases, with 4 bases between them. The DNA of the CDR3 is TGTGCCAGCAGCTTACTCAACTATGGCTACACCTTC. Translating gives CASSLLNYGYTF.

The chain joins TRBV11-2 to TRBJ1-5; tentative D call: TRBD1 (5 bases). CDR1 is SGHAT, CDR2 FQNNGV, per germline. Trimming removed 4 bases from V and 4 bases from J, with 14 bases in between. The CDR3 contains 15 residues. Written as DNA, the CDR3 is TGTGCCAGCAGCTCCAATGGACGGACAAATCAGCCCCAGCATTTT. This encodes CASSSNGRTNQPQHF. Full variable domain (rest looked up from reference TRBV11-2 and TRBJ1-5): EAGVAQSPRYKIIEKRQSVAFWCNPISGHATLYWYQQILGQGPKLLIQFQNNGVVDDSQLPKDRFSAERLKGVDSTLKIQPAKLEDSAVYLCASSSNGRTNQPQHFGDGTRLSIL.

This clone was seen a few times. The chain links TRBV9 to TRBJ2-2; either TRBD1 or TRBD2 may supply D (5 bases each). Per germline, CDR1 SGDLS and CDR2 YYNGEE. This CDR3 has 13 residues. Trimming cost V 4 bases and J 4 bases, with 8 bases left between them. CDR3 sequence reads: CASSQRGTGELFF. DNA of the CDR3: TGTGCCAGCAGCCAGAGGGGCACCGGGGAGCTGTTTTTT.

The DNA of the CDR3 is TGTGCCAGCAGTCCGGGACCCGCCTACGAGCAGTACTTC. Its protein is CASSPGPAYEQYF. This chain connects TRBV27 to TRBJ2-7, with D perhaps TRBD1 or TRBD2 (5 bases each). This CDR3 spans 13 amino acids. Germline assignment: CDR1 MNHEY and CDR2 SMNVEV (reference sequence). Trimming cost V 5 bases and J 2 bases, with 10 bases left between them.

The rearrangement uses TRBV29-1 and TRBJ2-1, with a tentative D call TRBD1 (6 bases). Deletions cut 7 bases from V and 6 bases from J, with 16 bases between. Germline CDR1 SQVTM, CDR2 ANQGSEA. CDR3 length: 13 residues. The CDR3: CSAEGERGNEQFF. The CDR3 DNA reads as TGCAGCGCAGAGGGGGAAAGGGGCAATGAGCAGTTCTTC.

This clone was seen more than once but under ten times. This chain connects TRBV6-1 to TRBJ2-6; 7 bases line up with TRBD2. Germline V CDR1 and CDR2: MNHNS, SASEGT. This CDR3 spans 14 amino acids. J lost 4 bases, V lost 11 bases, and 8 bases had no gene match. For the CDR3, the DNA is TGTGCCGCCAACCGGGGGGAAGGGGCCAACGTCCTGACTTTC. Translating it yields CAANRGEGANVLTF.

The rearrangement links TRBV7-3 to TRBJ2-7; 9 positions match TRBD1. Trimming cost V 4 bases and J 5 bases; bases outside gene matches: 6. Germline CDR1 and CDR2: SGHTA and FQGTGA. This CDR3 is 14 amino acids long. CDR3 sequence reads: CASSSGTGHNEQYF. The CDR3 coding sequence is TGTGCCAGCAGCTCCGGGACAGGGCATAACGAGCAGTACTTC. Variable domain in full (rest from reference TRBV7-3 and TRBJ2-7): GAGVSQTPSNKVTEKGKYVELRCDPISGHTALYWYRQSLGQGPEFLIYFQGTGAADDSGLPNDRFFAVRPEGSVSTLKIQRTERGDSAVYLCASSSGTGHNEQYFGPGTRLTVT.

The CDR3 region has the DNA TGCGCCAGCAGCTGGAATCAGGGGGCGAGCTACGAGCAGTACTTC. Amino acids: CASSWNQGASYEQYF. The V gene is TRBV5-1, the J gene TRBJ2-7, with 8 bases lining up with TRBD1. Germline CDR1 is SGHRS and CDR2 is YFSETQ. V shed 3 bases, J shed 3 bases, and the junction held 8 bases outside the gene matches. The CDR3 spans 15 residues.

The CDR3 nucleotides are TGTGCCAGCAGTTACTCGATAGCGGAGGACTACGAGCAGTACTTC. Amino acids: CASSYSIAEDYEQYF. The genes are TRBV6-5 and TRBJ2-7; a possible D gene is TRBD2 (6 bases). The V end was cut by 0 bases, the J end by 3 bases, with 12 bases between. Germline lookup yields CDR1 MNHEY and CDR2 SVGAGI. The CDR3 length is 15 residues.